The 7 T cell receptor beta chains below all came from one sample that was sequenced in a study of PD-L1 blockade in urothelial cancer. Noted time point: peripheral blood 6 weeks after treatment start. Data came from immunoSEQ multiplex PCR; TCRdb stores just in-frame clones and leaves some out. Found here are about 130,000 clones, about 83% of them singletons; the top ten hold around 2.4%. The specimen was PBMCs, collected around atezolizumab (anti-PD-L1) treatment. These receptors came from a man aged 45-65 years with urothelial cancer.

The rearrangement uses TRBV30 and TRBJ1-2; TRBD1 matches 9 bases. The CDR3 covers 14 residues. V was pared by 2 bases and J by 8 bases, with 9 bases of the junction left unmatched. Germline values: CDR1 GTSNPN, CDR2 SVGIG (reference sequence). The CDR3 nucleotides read TGTGCCTGGAGTTTCCCGGGACAGGGCTGGGGCTACACCTTC. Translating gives CAWSFPGQGWGYTF.

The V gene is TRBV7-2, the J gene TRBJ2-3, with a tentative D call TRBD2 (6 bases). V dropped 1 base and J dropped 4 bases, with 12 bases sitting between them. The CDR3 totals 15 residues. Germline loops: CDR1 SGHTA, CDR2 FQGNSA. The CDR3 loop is CASSLDWGEADTQYF. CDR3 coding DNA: TGTGCCAGCAGCTTAGACTGGGGGGAGGCAGATACGCAGTATTTT.

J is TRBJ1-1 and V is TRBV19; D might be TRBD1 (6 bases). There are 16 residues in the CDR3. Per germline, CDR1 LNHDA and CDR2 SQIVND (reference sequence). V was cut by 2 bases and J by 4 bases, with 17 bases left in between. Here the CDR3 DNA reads TGTGCCAGTAGTATAACAGGGATCTCGACCGGCACTGAAGCTTTCTTT. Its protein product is CASSITGISTGTEAFF.

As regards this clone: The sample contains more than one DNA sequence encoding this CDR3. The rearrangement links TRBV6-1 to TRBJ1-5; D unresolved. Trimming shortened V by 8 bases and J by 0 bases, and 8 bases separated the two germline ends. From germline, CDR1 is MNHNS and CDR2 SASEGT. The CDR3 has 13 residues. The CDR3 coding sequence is TGTGCCAGCCGACTCAATAGCAATCAGCCCCAGCATTTT. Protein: CASRLNSNQPQHF.

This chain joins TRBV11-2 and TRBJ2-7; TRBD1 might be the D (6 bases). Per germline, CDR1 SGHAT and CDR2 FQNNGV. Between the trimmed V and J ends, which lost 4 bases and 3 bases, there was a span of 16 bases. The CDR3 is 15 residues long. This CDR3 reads CASSSPATGLYEQYF. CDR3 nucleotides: TGTGCCAGCAGCTCCCCAGCGACAGGACTCTACGAGCAGTACTTC.

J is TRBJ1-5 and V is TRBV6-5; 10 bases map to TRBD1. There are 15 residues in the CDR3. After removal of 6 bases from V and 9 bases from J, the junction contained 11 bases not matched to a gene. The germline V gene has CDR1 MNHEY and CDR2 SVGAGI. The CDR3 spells CASRSRDRGPWPQHF. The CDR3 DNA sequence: TGTGCCAGCAGGTCCCGGGACAGGGGTCCCTGGCCCCAGCATTTT.

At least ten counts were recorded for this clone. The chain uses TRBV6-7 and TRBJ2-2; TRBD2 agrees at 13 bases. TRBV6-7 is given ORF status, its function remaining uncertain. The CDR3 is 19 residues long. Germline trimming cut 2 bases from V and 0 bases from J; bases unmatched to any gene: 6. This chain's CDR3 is CASSYPPTSGRANTGELFF. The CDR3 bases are TGTGCCAGCAGTTACCCGCCTACTAGCGGGAGGGCGAACACCGGGGAGCTGTTTTTT.